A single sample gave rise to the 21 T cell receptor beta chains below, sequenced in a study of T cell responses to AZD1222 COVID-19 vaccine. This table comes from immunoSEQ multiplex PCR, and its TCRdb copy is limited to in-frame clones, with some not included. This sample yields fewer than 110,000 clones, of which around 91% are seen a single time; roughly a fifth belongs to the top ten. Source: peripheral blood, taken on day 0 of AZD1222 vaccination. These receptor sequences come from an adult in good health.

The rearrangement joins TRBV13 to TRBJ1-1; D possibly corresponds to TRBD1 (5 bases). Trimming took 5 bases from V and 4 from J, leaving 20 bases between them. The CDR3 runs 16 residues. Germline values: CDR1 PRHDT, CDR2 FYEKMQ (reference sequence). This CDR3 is CASSLSADGGFTEAFF. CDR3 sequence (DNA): TGTGCCAGCAGCCTCTCCGCCGACGGGGGATTCACTGAAGCTTTCTTT.

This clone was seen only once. The CDR3 DNA reads TGTGCCAGCAGCCCGACGGGGGGGCCCCTGGGGACAGATACGCAGTATTTT. This gives the protein CASSPTGGPLGTDTQYF. The rearrangement uses TRBV7-9 and TRBJ2-3; 8 positions agree with TRBD2. There are 17 residues in the CDR3. The ends lost 5 bases at V and 3 bases at J; junction bases unmatched: 13. CDR1 and CDR2 (germline): SEHNR, FQNEAQ (reference sequence).

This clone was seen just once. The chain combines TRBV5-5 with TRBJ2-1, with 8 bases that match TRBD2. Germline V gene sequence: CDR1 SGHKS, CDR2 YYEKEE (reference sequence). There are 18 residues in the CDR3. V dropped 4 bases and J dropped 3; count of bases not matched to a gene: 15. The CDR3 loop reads CASSPVLAGGPFYNEQFF. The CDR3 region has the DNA TGTGCCAGCAGCCCAGTTCTCGCGGGGGGCCCGTTCTACAATGAGCAGTTCTTC.

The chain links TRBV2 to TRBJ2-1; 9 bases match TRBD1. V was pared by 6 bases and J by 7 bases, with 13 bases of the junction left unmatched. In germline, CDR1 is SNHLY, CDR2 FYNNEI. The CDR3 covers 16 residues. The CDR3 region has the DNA TGTGCCAGCAGACCGGGACAGGGACGAGGGGGGAATGAGCAGTTCTTC. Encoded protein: CASRPGQGRGGNEQFF. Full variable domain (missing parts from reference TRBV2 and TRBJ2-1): EPEVTQTPSHQVTQMGQEVILRCVPISNHLYFYWYRQILGQKVEFLVSFYNNEISEKSEIFDDQFSVERPDGSNFTLKIRSTKLEDSAMYFCASRPGQGRGGNEQFFGPGTRLTVL.

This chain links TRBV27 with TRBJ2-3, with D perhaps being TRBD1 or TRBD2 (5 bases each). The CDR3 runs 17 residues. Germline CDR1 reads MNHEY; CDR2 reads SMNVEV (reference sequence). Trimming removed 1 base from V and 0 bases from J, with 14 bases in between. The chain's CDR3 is CASSLFPVRDSTDTQYF. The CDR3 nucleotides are TGTGCCAGCAGTTTATTCCCCGTCCGGGACAGCACAGATACGCAGTATTTT.

CDR3 DNA sequence: TGTGCCAGCAGTTCGAATATGGTAGAGGGATACAATGAGCAGTTCTTC. Translating gives CASSSNMVEGYNEQFF. V gene TRBV6-5 combines with J gene TRBJ2-1; tentative D call: TRBD2 (5 bases). Per germline, CDR1 MNHEY and CDR2 SVGAGI. The CDR3 is made up of 16 amino acids. V dropped 4 bases and J dropped 4 bases, with 17 bases sitting between them.

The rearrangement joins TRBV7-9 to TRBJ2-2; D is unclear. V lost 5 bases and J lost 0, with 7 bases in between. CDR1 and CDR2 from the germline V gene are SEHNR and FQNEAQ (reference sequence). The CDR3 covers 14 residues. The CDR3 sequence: CASSPTANTGELFF. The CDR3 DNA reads TGTGCCAGCAGCCCCACAGCGAACACCGGGGAGCTGTTTTTT.

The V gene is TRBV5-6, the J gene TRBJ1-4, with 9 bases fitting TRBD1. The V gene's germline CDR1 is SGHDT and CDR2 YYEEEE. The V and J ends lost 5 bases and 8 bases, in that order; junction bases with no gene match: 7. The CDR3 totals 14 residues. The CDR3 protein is CASSWDRVEEKLFF. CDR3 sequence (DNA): TGTGCCAGCAGTTGGGACAGGGTGGAAGAAAAACTGTTTTTT.

CDR3 nucleotide sequence: TGTGCCAGCCATAGGGGCAGCGACGGTGAGCAGTTCTTC. Protein sequence: CASHRGSDGEQFF. The chain couples TRBV6-5 to TRBJ2-1, with D possibly being TRBD1 (5 bases). The CDR3 sequence is 13 residues long. V lost 8 bases to trimming and J lost 9 bases, with 17 bases between them. The germline V gene encodes CDR1 MNHEY and CDR2 SVGAGI.

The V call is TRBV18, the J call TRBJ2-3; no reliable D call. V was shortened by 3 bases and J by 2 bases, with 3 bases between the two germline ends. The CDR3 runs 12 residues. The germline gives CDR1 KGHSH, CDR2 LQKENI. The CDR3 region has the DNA TGTGCCAGCTCACCCCCCACAGATACGCAGTATTTT. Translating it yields CASSPPTDTQYF.

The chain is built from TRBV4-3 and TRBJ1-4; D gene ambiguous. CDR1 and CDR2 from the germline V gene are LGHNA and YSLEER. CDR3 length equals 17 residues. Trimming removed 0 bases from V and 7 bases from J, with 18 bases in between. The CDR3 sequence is CASSQDFGSRGREKLFF. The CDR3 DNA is TGCGCCAGCAGCCAAGACTTTGGTTCCCGAGGTCGTGAAAAACTGTTTTTT.

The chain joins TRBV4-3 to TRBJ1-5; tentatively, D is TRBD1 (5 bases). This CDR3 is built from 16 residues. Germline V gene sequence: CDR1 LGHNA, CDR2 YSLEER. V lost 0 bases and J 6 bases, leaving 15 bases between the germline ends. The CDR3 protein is CASSQDTGRGGQPQHF. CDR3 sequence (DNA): TGCGCCAGCAGCCAAGACACCGGTCGTGGGGGTCAGCCCCAGCATTTT.

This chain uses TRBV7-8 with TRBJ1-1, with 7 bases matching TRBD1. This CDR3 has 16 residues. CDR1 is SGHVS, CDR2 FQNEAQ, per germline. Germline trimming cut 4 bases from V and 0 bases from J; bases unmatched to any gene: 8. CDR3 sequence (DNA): TGTGCCAGCAGCTCTCGACAGGGAGTAATGAACACTGAAGCTTTCTTT. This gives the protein CASSSRQGVMNTEAFF.

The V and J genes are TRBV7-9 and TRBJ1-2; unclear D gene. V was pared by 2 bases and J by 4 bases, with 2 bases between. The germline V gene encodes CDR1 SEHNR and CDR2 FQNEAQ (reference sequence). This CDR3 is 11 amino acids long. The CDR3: CASSLTYGYTF. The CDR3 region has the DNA TGTGCCAGCAGCTTAACCTATGGCTACACCTTC.

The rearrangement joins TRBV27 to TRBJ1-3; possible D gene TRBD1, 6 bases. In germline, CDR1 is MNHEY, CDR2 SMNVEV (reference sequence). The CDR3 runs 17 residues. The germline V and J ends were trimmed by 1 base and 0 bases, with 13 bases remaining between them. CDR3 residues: CASSLFGDRSSGNTIYF. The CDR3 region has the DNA TGTGCCAGCAGTTTATTCGGTGACAGGAGCTCTGGAAACACCATATATTTT.

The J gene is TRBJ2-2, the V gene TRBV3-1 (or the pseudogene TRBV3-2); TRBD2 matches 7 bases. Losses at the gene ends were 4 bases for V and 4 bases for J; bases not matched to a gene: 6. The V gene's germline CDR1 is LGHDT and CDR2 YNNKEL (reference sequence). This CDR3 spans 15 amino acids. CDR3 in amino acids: CASSPREALTGELFF. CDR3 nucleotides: TGTGCCAGCAGCCCCCGGGAGGCCCTCACCGGGGAGCTGTTTTTT.

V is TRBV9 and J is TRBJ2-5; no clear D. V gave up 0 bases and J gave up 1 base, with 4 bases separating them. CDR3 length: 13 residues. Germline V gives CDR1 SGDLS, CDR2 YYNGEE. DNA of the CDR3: TGTGCCAGCAGCGTAGCTAGCCAAGAGACCCAGTACTTC. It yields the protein CASSVASQETQYF. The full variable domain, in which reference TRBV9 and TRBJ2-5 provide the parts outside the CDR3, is DSGVTQTPKHLITATGQRVTLRCSPRSGDLSVYWYQQSLDQGLQFLIQYYNGEERAKGNILERFSAQQFPDLHSELNLSSLELGDSALYFCASSVASQETQYFGPGTRLLVL.

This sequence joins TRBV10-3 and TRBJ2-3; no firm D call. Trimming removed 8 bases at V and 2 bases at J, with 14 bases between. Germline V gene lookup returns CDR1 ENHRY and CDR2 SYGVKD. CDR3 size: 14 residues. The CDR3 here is CAIGPNSATDTQYF. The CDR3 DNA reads TGTGCCATCGGACCTAACAGCGCCACAGATACGCAGTATTTT.

CDR3 amino acids: CASSPKTEGAIGGYTF. CDR3 sequence (DNA): TGTGCCAGCTCACCAAAGACAGAAGGAGCGATCGGCGGCTACACCTTC. The V and J genes are TRBV18 and TRBJ1-2; D might be TRBD1 (5 bases). The germline gives CDR1 KGHSH, CDR2 LQKENI. Trimming pared 2 bases from V and 8 bases from J, leaving 21 bases between. This CDR3 has 16 amino acids.

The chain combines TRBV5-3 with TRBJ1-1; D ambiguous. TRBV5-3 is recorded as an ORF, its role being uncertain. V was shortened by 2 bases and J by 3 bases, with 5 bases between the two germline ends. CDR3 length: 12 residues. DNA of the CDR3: TGTGCCAGAAGCTTCGGGGACACTGAAGCTTTCTTT. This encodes CARSFGDTEAFF.

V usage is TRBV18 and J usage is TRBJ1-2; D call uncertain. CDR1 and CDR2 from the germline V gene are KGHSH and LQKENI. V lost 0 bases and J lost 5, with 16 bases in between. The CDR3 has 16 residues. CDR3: CASSPPVSTYVYGYTF. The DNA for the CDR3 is TGTGCCAGCTCACCACCGGTATCCACATACGTATATGGCTACACCTTC.